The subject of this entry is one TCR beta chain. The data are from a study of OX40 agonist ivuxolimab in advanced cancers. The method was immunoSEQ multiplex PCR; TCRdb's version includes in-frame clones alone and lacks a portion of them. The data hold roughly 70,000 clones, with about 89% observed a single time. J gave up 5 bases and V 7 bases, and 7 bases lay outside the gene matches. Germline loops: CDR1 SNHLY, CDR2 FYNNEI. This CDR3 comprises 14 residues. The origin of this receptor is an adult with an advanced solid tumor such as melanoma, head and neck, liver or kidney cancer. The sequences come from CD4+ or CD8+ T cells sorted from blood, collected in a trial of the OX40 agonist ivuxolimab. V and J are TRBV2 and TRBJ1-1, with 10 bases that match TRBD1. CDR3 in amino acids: CASTLDRGRTEAFF. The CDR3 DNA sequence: TGTGCCAGCACCCTAGACAGGGGGCGAACTGAAGCTTTCTTT.